The rows below give T cell receptor beta chains drawn from one sample of a study of post-analysis software for immune sequencing data. MiXCR was run by TCRdb on the PCR reads, yielding one entry per CDR3 protein. The profile shows fewer than 850,000 distinct CDR3 sequences, about half of them singletons. Specimen: blood. The receptor source for this set is a girl between 10 and 17 years old with multiple sclerosis. Each CDR3 is given with its conserved first and last residue. A D gene is named only where the DNA matches it firmly. The size entry is marked missing in some rows and otherwise reads once, few, many or a size class.

CDR3,DNA,J,size,V,D
CAISEAGGPYNEQFF,TGTGCCATCAGTGAGGCAGGGGGCCCTTACAATGAGCAGTTCTTC,TRBJ2-1,many,TRBV10-3,TRBD1
CASSFGPGGSEQYF,TGTGCCAGCAGTTTTGGGCCGGGGGGCTCCGAGCAGTACTTC,TRBJ2-7,NA,TRBV27,NA
CASTSGGTNYGYTF,TGTGCCAGCACCTCGGGGGGGACTAACTATGGCTACACCTTC,TRBJ1-2,few,TRBV2,NA
CASSAEQALNTEAFF,TGTGCCAGCAGTGCCGAACAGGCCTTGAACACTGAAGCTTTCTTT,TRBJ1-1,NA,TRBV12-3/TRBV12-4,NA
CASSLNPWWGTNEKLFF,TGTGCCAGCAGCTTAAATCCCTGGTGGGGGACTAATGAAAAACTGTTTTTT,TRBJ1-4,NA,TRBV7-9,NA
CSVREGPGGYTF,TGCAGCGTTAGAGAAGGGCCCGGGGGCTACACCTTC,TRBJ1-2,NA,TRBV29-1,NA
CAWSVREGTSSFF,TGTGCCTGGAGTGTAAGAGAGGGGACTAGTTCGTTCTTC,TRBJ2-1,NA,TRBV30,TRBD2
CASSLNGSTDTEYF,TGTGCCAGCAGTTTAAACGGAAGCACAGATACGGAATATTTC,TRBJ2-3,NA,TRBV12-3/TRBV12-4,NA
CSANGNSYNEQFF,TGCAGTGCTAACGGGAACTCCTACAATGAGCAGTTCTTC,TRBJ2-1,NA,TRBV20-1,NA
CSAGPQPQHF,TGCAGTGCGGGACCTCAGCCCCAGCATTTT,TRBJ1-5,once,TRBV20-1,NA
CSARDASGSPHYEQYF,TGCAGTGCTAGAGATGCGTCAGGGTCCCCTCACTACGAGCAGTACTTC,TRBJ2-7,few,TRBV20-1,NA
CASSYSGVGNTIYF,TGTGCCAGCAGTTACTCGGGGGTTGGAAACACCATATATTTT,TRBJ1-3,NA,TRBV6-6,NA
CAISESSVGKRAYEQYF,TGTGCCATCAGTGAGTCGAGTGTAGGGAAGAGGGCCTACGAGCAGTACTTC,TRBJ2-7,NA,TRBV10-3,NA
CSARLLAAQSPTYEQYF,TGCAGTGCTAGGCTCCTAGCGGCCCAATCCCCGACCTACGAGCAGTACTTC,TRBJ2-7,NA,TRBV20-1,TRBD2
CSAAGDRGYNEQFF,TGCAGTGCTGCCGGGGACAGGGGATACAATGAGCAGTTCTTC,TRBJ2-1,NA,TRBV20-1,TRBD1
CASSLLGKAGTEVYEQFF,TGTGCCAGCAGCCTCCTTGGGAAAGCGGGGACGGAGGTTTATGAGCAGTTCTTC,TRBJ2-1,NA,TRBV3-1,TRBD2
CATRAAGPKNNEQFF,TGTGCCACCAGAGCAGCGGGACCCAAGAACAATGAGCAGTTCTTC,TRBJ2-1,few,TRBV24-1,TRBD2
CASSSRGQPYEQYF,TGTGCCAGCAGCTCGAGGGGACAGCCCTACGAGCAGTACTTC,TRBJ2-7,NA,TRBV11-3,TRBD1
CAISESRLAGGTDTQYF,TGTGCCATCAGTGAGTCAAGACTAGCGGGAGGCACAGATACGCAGTATTTT,TRBJ2-3,NA,TRBV10-3,TRBD2
CSAVPNSGRGVSYEQYF,TGCAGTGCCGTGCCGAATAGCGGGAGGGGGGTCTCCTACGAGCAGTACTTC,TRBJ2-7,NA,TRBV20-1,TRBD2
CASSPEQGPHGYTF,TGTGCCAGCTCACCAGAACAGGGGCCGCATGGCTACACCTTC,TRBJ1-2,once,TRBV18,TRBD1
CASSQGQTATAEFF,TGCGCCAGCAGCCAGGGCCAGACCGCGACGGCGGAGTTCTTC,TRBJ2-1,NA,TRBV4-1,NA
CSASPGSGVEQYF,TGCAGTGCTAGCCCCGGATCTGGGGTCGAGCAGTACTTC,TRBJ2-7,NA,TRBV20-1,NA
CSARDGGQGGHEQYF,TGCAGTGCTAGAGATGGGGGACAGGGTGGCCACGAGCAGTACTTC,TRBJ2-7,NA,TRBV20-1,TRBD1
CVSSQAGPHNEQYF,TGTGTCAGCAGCCAAGCGGGTCCCCACAATGAGCAGTACTTC,TRBJ2-7,NA,TRBV7-9,NA
CSALLMGTGEGYSNQPQHF,TGCAGTGCTCTCCTCATGGGGACAGGGGAGGGTTATAGCAATCAGCCCCAGCATTTT,TRBJ1-5,NA,TRBV20-1,TRBD1
CSAVSYDEQFF,TGCAGCGCGGTTAGCTACGATGAGCAGTTCTTC,TRBJ2-1,many,TRBV29-1,NA
CASSQPHSGYSYNEQFF,TGTGCCAGCAGCCAGCCCCATAGCGGGTACTCCTACAATGAGCAGTTCTTC,TRBJ2-1,NA,TRBV7-9,TRBD2
CATPTGANVLTF,TGTGCCACCCCGACTGGGGCCAACGTCCTGACTTTC,TRBJ2-6,NA,TRBV12-1,NA
CATLGTGGPNEQFF,TGTGCCACCCTGGGGACAGGGGGCCCAAATGAGCAGTTCTTC,TRBJ2-1,NA,TRBV7-2,TRBD1
CASSLWQAPYEQYF,TGTGCCAGCAGCTTGTGGCAGGCACCCTACGAGCAGTACTTC,TRBJ2-7,NA,TRBV7-2,NA
CASSQDRPGAYEQYF,TGTGCCAGCAGCCAAGATAGGCCGGGAGCCTACGAGCAGTACTTC,TRBJ2-7,NA,TRBV4-2,NA
CATSVFHEDTQYF,TGTGCCACCAGTGTTTTCCACGAAGATACGCAGTATTTT,TRBJ2-3,NA,TRBV24-1,NA
CASTPTASTDTQYF,TGTGCCAGCACCCCGACAGCTAGCACAGATACGCAGTATTTT,TRBJ2-3,few,TRBV7-9,NA
CASSPGLAGQREQFF,TGCGCCAGCAGCCCCGGACTAGCGGGACAGAGGGAGCAGTTCTTC,TRBJ2-1,NA,TRBV5-1,TRBD2
CASSYAYNEQYF,TGTGCCAGCAGTTACGCTTACAATGAGCAGTACTTC,TRBJ2-7,NA,TRBV6-2/TRBV6-3,NA
CSARAGPMNTEAFF,TGCAGTGCTAGGGCCGGACCAATGAACACTGAAGCTTTCTTT,TRBJ1-1,few,TRBV20-1,NA
CASSPDTSRETQYF,TGTGCCAGCAGCCCGGACACCTCCCGAGAGACCCAGTACTTC,TRBJ2-5,NA,TRBV6-1,NA
CASSYALAGGVARETRYF,TGTGCCAGCAGCTACGCACTAGCGGGAGGGGTCGCACGAGAGACCCGGTACTTC,TRBJ2-5,NA,TRBV7-9,TRBD2
CASRRGTSTDTQYF,TGTGCCAGCAGGCGGGGAACTAGCACAGATACGCAGTATTTT,TRBJ2-3,NA,TRBV2,NA
CAGSLEVTGGVYGYTF,TGTGCCGGCAGCTTAGAGGTCACAGGGGGCGTCTATGGCTACACCTTC,TRBJ1-2,NA,TRBV7-8,TRBD1
CASSLNRGGTQYF,TGTGCCAGCAGCCTCAACCGGGGGGGGACGCAGTATTTT,TRBJ2-3,NA,TRBV3-1,TRBD2
CASSIGGEQFF,TGTGCCAGCAGTATAGGGGGGGAGCAGTTCTTC,TRBJ2-1,NA,TRBV6-2/TRBV6-3,NA
CASSSGLGLGFF,TGTGCCAGCAGCTCGGGACTGGGACTGGGGTTCTTC,TRBJ2-1,NA,TRBV7-2,NA
CASSQGGSGEETQYF,TGTGCCAGCAGCCAAGGAGGATCGGGGGAAGAGACCCAGTACTTC,TRBJ2-5,NA,TRBV3-1,NA
CASSLRTSGNGEQFF,TGTGCCAGCAGTTTGCGGACTAGCGGGAACGGTGAGCAGTTCTTC,TRBJ2-1,NA,TRBV27,TRBD2
CASNPGTGRREQYF,TGTGCCAGCAACCCCGGGACAGGGAGGAGGGAGCAGTACTTC,TRBJ2-4,NA,TRBV12-3/TRBV12-4,TRBD1
CASSSGTGKNQPQHF,TGTGCCAGCAGCTCGGGGACAGGGAAGAATCAGCCCCAGCATTTT,TRBJ1-5,few,TRBV7-9,TRBD1
CSVEDVTGGSGPLTDTQYF,TGCAGCGTTGAAGATGTAACTGGGGGTAGCGGGCCCCTCACAGATACGCAGTATTTT,TRBJ2-3,few,TRBV29-1,TRBD2
CSAPTGDQNNEQFF,TGCAGTGCTCCGACTGGGGACCAAAACAATGAGCAGTTCTTC,TRBJ2-1,NA,TRBV20-1,NA
CASGPDSRYEQYF,TGTGCTAGTGGCCCTGACAGCAGGTACGAGCAGTACTTC,TRBJ2-7,once,TRBV12-5,NA
CASSQGLAGLQETQYF,TGTGCCAGCAGCCAAGGACTAGCGGGGCTCCAAGAGACCCAGTACTTC,TRBJ2-5,few,TRBV3-1,TRBD2
CSARDMGQGLYEQYF,TGCAGTGCTAGAGATATGGGACAGGGACTCTACGAGCAGTACTTC,TRBJ2-7,NA,TRBV20-1,TRBD1
CAISPGQNGYTF,TGTGCCATCTCACCAGGGCAGAACGGCTACACCTTC,TRBJ1-2,many,TRBV10-3,NA
CATSDWDSNNEQFF,TGTGCCACCAGTGATTGGGACTCTAACAATGAGCAGTTCTTC,TRBJ2-1,few,TRBV24-1,NA